The 20 T cell receptor beta chains listed next were all sequenced from one sample in a study of T cell clonotyping in hematopoietic cell transplantation. Some clones are missing from TCRdb's copy, which holds only in-frame ones; the method was immunoSEQ multiplex PCR. This sample has approximately 11,000 clones, with just over 45% found just once. The specimen comprised PBMCs, sampled 30 days after allogeneic stem cell transplant. The receptors stem from a male patient in his forties or fifties who had an allogeneic stem cell transplant from an unrelated donor, so the T cells may come from the graft donor. Some clones in this sample may be carry-over from other donors' samples.

This chain links TRBV7-6 with TRBJ2-1; D may be TRBD1 or TRBD2 (5 bases each). Germline values: CDR1 SGHVS, CDR2 FNYEAQ. There are 16 residues in the CDR3. V was cut by 0 bases and J by 5 bases, with 14 bases left in between. CDR3: CASSLASGRGDNEQFF. For the CDR3, the DNA is TGTGCCAGCAGCTTAGCCTCGGGACGAGGAGACAATGAGCAGTTCTTC.

V usage is TRBV14 and J usage is TRBJ2-1; D is unresolved. V gave up 4 bases and J gave up 5 bases, with 3 bases separating them. CDR3 size: 11 residues. CDR1 and CDR2 from the germline V gene are SGHDN and FVKESK. CDR3 loop: CASSLHNEQFF. The CDR3 DNA sequence: TGTGCCAGCAGCCTCCACAATGAGCAGTTCTTC.

This clone was seen a handful of times. This chain joins TRBV6-5 and TRBJ2-5, with D perhaps matching TRBD1 (5 bases). The J call is in doubt because the DNA end fits TRBJ2-7 better. CDR1 MNHEY and CDR2 SVGAGI come from the germline V gene. The CDR3 consists of 14 residues. CDR3 DNA: TGTGCCAGCAGTTACTCGCGACAGAGGTACGAGCAGTACTTC. Protein: CASSYSRQRYEQYF.

CDR3 sequence (DNA): TGTGCCAGCAGTGTCTATGCCGGACCGGGACTAGACTATGAGCAGTTCTTC. Protein sequence: CASSVYAGPGLDYEQFF. V usage is TRBV6-1 and J usage is TRBJ2-1, with TRBD2 identical over 8 bases. The germline gives CDR1 MNHNS, CDR2 SASEGT. Germline trimming cut 4 bases from V and 8 bases from J; bases unmatched to any gene: 16. This CDR3 region has 17 residues.

This clone was found a few times. No DNA is shown, since the ends of the CDR3 on it are uncertain; the CDR3 is the one TCRdb lists. The gene calls are TRBV5-4 and TRBJ2-1; the table names TRBD1, a call not compared with the DNA. Germline V gene sequence: CDR1 SGHNT, CDR2 YYREEE (reference sequence). 17 amino acids form the CDR3, both terminal residues included. CDR3: CASSQAVRARVYDEQFF.

This clone was counted a few times. The chain links TRBV30 to TRBJ1-2; no firm D call. Trimming pared 5 bases from V and 4 bases from J, leaving 14 bases between. CDR3 size: 13 residues. The germline gives CDR1 GTSNPN, CDR2 SVGIG (reference sequence). The CDR3 DNA sequence: TGTGCCTGGGGCACCCAGGCACTCTATGGCTACACCTTC. It is translated as CAWGTQALYGYTF.

The chain links TRBV30 to TRBJ2-7, with 7 nucleotides matching TRBD1. Germline CDR1 is GTSNPN and CDR2 is SVGIG (reference sequence). CDR3 size: 14 residues. J was trimmed by 7 bases and V by 3 bases; bases with no gene match: 12. The CDR3 nucleotides are TGTGCCTGGAGGACAGGGAAAGACTGGGGGGAGCAGTACTTC. Amino acid sequence: CAWRTGKDWGEQYF.

The CDR3 protein is CASSLGGSGRTYSYEQYF. The CDR3 DNA reads as TGCGCCAGCAGCTTGGGGGGTAGCGGGAGGACTTATTCCTACGAGCAGTACTTC. The chain couples TRBV5-1 to TRBJ2-7; TRBD2 matches at 10 bases. This CDR3 is 18 amino acids long. J gave up 1 base and V 0 bases, and 10 bases lay outside the gene matches. CDR1 SGHRS and CDR2 YFSETQ come from the germline V gene.

A few counts support this clone. The V gene is TRBV6-5, the J gene TRBJ1-4, with D possibly TRBD1 on 5 matching bases. V lost 6 bases, J lost 3 bases, and 14 bases lay in between. Per the germline V gene, CDR1 is MNHEY and CDR2 is SVGAGI. The CDR3 covers 15 residues. The CDR3 DNA is TGTGCCAGCAGCCGCGATCAGGGTGCTAATGAAAAACTGTTTTTT. Its translation is CASSRDQGANEKLFF.

This chain uses TRBV19 with TRBJ2-1, with TRBD2 as a possible D gene (7 bases). V gave up 7 bases and J gave up 4 bases, with 11 bases separating them. Germline-derived CDR1 and CDR2 are LNHDA and SQIVND (reference sequence). This CDR3 spans 13 amino acids. CDR3 bases: TGTGCCAGTAAGAGGGGGGGATACAATGAGCAGTTCTTC. This encodes CASKRGGYNEQFF.

The rearrangement links TRBV5-4 to TRBJ1-1; 7 bases agree with TRBD1. The germline V gene encodes CDR1 SGHNT and CDR2 YYREEE (reference sequence). This CDR3 is built from 13 residues. The ends lost 3 bases at V and 8 bases at J; junction bases unmatched: 7. CDR3 sequence reads: CASSSHRGPEAFF. The CDR3 nucleotides are TGTGCCAGCAGCTCCCACAGGGGCCCGGAAGCTTTCTTT. Supplemented by reference TRBV5-4 and TRBJ1-1, the full variable domain reads ETGVTQSPTHLIKTRGQQVTLRCSSQSGHNTVSWYQQALGQGPQFIFQYYREEENGRGNFPPRFSGLQFPNYSSELNVNALELDDSALYLCASSSHRGPEAFFGQGTRLTVV.

This clone was found once. V and J are TRBV9 and TRBJ2-7, with no clear D. In germline, CDR1 is SGDLS, CDR2 YYNGEE. The CDR3 covers 15 residues. V lost 2 bases to trimming and J lost 5 bases, with 17 bases between them. The CDR3 DNA sequence: TGTGCCAGCAGCGTCACCGGCGATCCATTCAACGAGCAGTACTTC. This gives the protein CASSVTGDPFNEQYF.

This clone was detected a few times. The chain combines TRBV30 with TRBJ2-3; TRBD2 matches 7 bases. This CDR3 contains 15 residues. The germline gives CDR1 GTSNPN, CDR2 SVGIG (reference sequence). J lost 5 bases, V lost 0 bases, and 8 bases had no gene match. The CDR3 DNA reads as TGTGCCTGGAGTGTGGGGGAGGGCAGCCGAGATACGCAGTATTTT. As protein: CAWSVGEGSRDTQYF.

This clone was counted only a few times. The chain is built from TRBV28 and TRBJ2-2, with a possible D match to TRBD2 (6 bases). Trimming pared 1 base from V and 8 bases from J, leaving 11 bases between. The germline V gene has CDR1 MDHEN and CDR2 SYDVKM. This CDR3 has 14 amino acids. The CDR3 loop reads CASSLSGAGGELFF. The CDR3, as DNA: TGTGCCAGCAGTTTATCCGGGGCGGGAGGGGAGCTGTTTTTT.

This clone was observed a few times. The chain joins TRBV29-1 to TRBJ1-3, with a weak D call TRBD1 (5 bases). This CDR3 spans 13 amino acids. Germline loops: CDR1 SQVTM, CDR2 ANQGSEA. The germline V and J ends were trimmed by 2 bases and 3 bases, with 8 bases remaining between them. DNA for the CDR3: TGCAGCGTTGAAAGGGGTGATGGAAACACCATATATTTT. This translates into CSVERGDGNTIYF.

CDR3 protein: CASSYPGQDHTF. CDR3 nucleotides: TGTGCCAGCAGTTACCCCGGACAGGACCACACCTTC. V gene TRBV6-5 combines with J gene TRBJ1-2; TRBD1 matches 7 bases. The CDR3 covers 12 residues. V dropped 2 bases and J dropped 12; count of bases not matched to a gene: 6. Germline CDR1 reads MNHEY; CDR2 reads SVGAGI.

The chain recombines TRBV4-1 with TRBJ2-5, with 9 positions matching TRBD2. This CDR3 region has 14 residues. Germline lookup yields CDR1 MGHRA and CDR2 YSYEKL. The V gene end was trimmed by 3 bases and the J gene end by 5 bases; junction bases not matched to a gene: 4. CDR3 DNA sequence: TGCGCCAGCAGCCAGGGGCTAGCGGGGGAGACCCAGTACTTC. Amino acids: CASSQGLAGETQYF.

This clone was observed a few times. The J gene is TRBJ2-5, the V gene TRBV19, with 11 bases identical to TRBD1. The CDR3 contains 16 residues. The germline V gene encodes CDR1 LNHDA and CDR2 SQIVND (reference sequence). The ends lost 7 bases at V and 11 bases at J; junction bases unmatched: 18. CDR3 region: CASTSGEGQGVKEQYF. Here the CDR3 DNA reads TGTGCCAGTACCTCTGGGGAGGGACAGGGGGTGAAGGAGCAGTACTTC. Filled out from reference TRBV19 and TRBJ2-5, the complete variable domain reads DGGITQSPKYLFRKEGQNVTLSCEQNLNHDAMYWYRQDPGQGLRLIYYSQIVNDFQKGDIAEGYSVSREKKESFPLTVTSAQKNPTAFYLCASTSGEGQGVKEQYFGPGTRLLVL.

This rearrangement joins TRBV28 to TRBJ2-6; perhaps TRBD1 as D (5 bases). Trimming removed 8 bases at V and 0 bases at J, with 5 bases between. CDR3 length: 13 amino acids. CDR1 and CDR2 (germline): MDHEN, SYDVKM. The CDR3, as DNA: TGTGCCAGCCAGGGCTCTGGGGCCAACGTCCTGACTTTC. It codes for CASQGSGANVLTF.

This clone has more than one count but fewer than ten. This chain uses TRBV6-1 with TRBJ2-2; D perhaps matches TRBD2 (6 bases). CDR1 MNHNS and CDR2 SASEGT come from the germline V gene. CDR3 size: 13 residues. V was shortened by 8 bases and J by 2 bases, with 9 bases between the two germline ends. CDR3 nucleotide sequence: TGTGCCAGCGGGACTTTAAACACCGGGGAGCTGTTTTTT. This gives the protein CASGTLNTGELFF.